The present entry profiles one TCR beta chain with its context. This record comes from a study of blood T cell repertoires in COVID-19. Authors' analysis steps: Researchers report that nucleated cell counts were estimated from reference gene primer amplification. Assay used: immunoSEQ multiplex PCR; TCRdb lists only in-frame clones, some missing. V, J and clone size were drawn from that table, and D and trimming were deduced from the DNA. The profile shows about 130,000 clones, over 75% of them singletons. CDR1 and CDR2 from the germline V gene are MNHEY and SVGEGT. The CDR3 has 11 residues. Between the trimmed V and J ends, which lost 5 bases and 5 bases, there was a span of 7 bases.

The gene calls are TRBV6-2 or TRBV6-3 and TRBJ2-7; D unclear. The material sequenced was peripheral blood. This clonotype was sampled from a young man with COVID-19, enrolled during active disease. CDR3 sequence (DNA): TGTGCCAGCAGTCTACTCGACGAGCAGTACTTC. Its protein product is CASSLLDEQYF.